This T cell receptor beta chain originates from a study of blood T cell repertoires in COVID-19. About the research overall: The United States, Italy and Spain were the sources of the acute and convalescent COVID-19 samples. T cells, B-cell-depleted T cells, or PBMCs supplied cDNA or gDNA.

Many counts were recorded for this clone. In the original processing: It was from reference gene primer amplification that nucleated cell counts were estimated. Libraries were prepared by immunoSEQ multiplex PCR; TCRdb keeps only in-frame clonotypes and omits some of them. V and J calls plus clone size are reproduced from that table; the DNA served to infer D and trimming. The sample has about 64,000 clones, about 86% seen once. The CDR3 is made up of 14 amino acids. From germline, CDR1 is LNHDA and CDR2 SQIVND (reference sequence). V dropped 2 bases and J dropped 5 bases, with 12 bases sitting between them.

Material for sequencing was peripheral blood. This receptor was identified in a man aged 35-49 years with acute or convalescent COVID-19. The chain employs TRBV19 and TRBJ1-2; D is ambiguous. The CDR3 DNA is TGTGCCAGTAGTATATCCGAGACACTGTATGGCTACACCTTC. This gives the protein CASSISETLYGYTF.